These 15 T cell receptor beta chains share one sample of origin, sequenced in a study of blood T cell repertoires in COVID-19. Repertoires were generated with immunoSEQ multiplex PCR, while TCRdb's copy carries only in-frame clones and drops some. This sample yields 190,000 or so clones, of which 85% to 90% are seen a single time; 2.5% to 3.5% belongs to the top ten. The sample was peripheral blood. The receptor set was obtained from a man aged 40-49 years with active or convalescent COVID-19.

This rearrangement joins TRBV5-5 to TRBJ2-7; 7 bases map to TRBD2. The germline gives CDR1 SGHKS, CDR2 YYEKEE (reference sequence). V lost 0 bases and J lost 3; bases outside the gene matches: 3. The CDR3 sequence is 14 residues long. The CDR3 DNA sequence: TGTGCCAGCAGCTTGGCCCGGGAGGTCTACGAGCAGTACTTC. This codes for CASSLAREVYEQYF.

The chain couples TRBV18 to TRBJ2-7; TRBD1 is a possible D gene (6 bases). The CDR3 loop spans 15 amino acids. The V gene's germline CDR1 is KGHSH and CDR2 LQKENI. V was trimmed by 6 bases and J by 4 bases, leaving 19 bases between them. In nucleotides, the CDR3 is TGTGCCAGCTCGCAATCTTCCGGGACAAAGTACGAGCAGTACTTC. Translation: CASSQSSGTKYEQYF.

This clone was counted only a few times. The same CDR3 can be traced to other DNA sequences in this sample. The chain employs TRBV12-3 or TRBV12-4 and TRBJ2-5; D is undetermined. The CDR3 runs 11 residues. With 5 bases removed from V and 1 base from J, the gap between germline ends came to 2 bases. CDR3 amino acids: CASSLQETQYF. CDR3 sequence (DNA): TGTGCCAGCAGTCTCCAAGAGACCCAGTACTTC.

There are a few counts of this clone. This sequence joins TRBV11-3 and TRBJ2-5, with D possibly being TRBD2 (6 bases). Looked up from germline, CDR1 is SGHNT and CDR2 is YENEEA. V gave up 6 bases and J gave up 0 bases, with 17 bases separating them. CDR3 length equals 16 residues. DNA for the CDR3: TGTGCCAGCAGTGAGGGGAGGCGGGAAAACCAAGAGACCCAGTACTTC. Translating gives CASSEGRRENQETQYF.

The chain carries TRBV18 and TRBJ2-1; a possible D gene is TRBD1 (6 bases). CDR1 and CDR2 (germline): KGHSH, LQKENI. The V end was cut by 4 bases, the J end by 5 bases, with 9 bases between. The CDR3 covers 13 residues. The CDR3 reads CASSHGQHNEQFF. The CDR3 DNA sequence: TGTGCCAGCTCACATGGACAGCACAATGAGCAGTTCTTC.

The gene calls are TRBV5-1 and TRBJ2-7, with 10 positions matching TRBD2. This CDR3 has 15 residues. V lost 6 bases to trimming and J lost 0 bases; unmatched junction nucleotides: 6. CDR1 and CDR2 (germline): SGHRS, YFSETQ. The CDR3 DNA reads as TGCGCCAGCAATGGCTTAGCGGGGGGCTCCTACGAGCAGTACTTC. Amino acid sequence: CASNGLAGGSYEQYF.

The chain carries TRBV5-1 and TRBJ2-2; 7 nucleotides agree with TRBD2. J was trimmed by 2 bases and V by 0 bases; bases with no gene match: 4. CDR3 length equals 16 residues. CDR1 and CDR2 (germline): SGHRS, YFSETQ. CDR3 bases: TGCGCCAGCAGCTTGGAGCGGGGTAGAAACACCGGGGAGCTGTTTTTT. This codes for CASSLERGRNTGELFF.

The gene calls are TRBV9 and TRBJ1-5, with a tentative D call TRBD1 (6 bases). The ends were cut back, 3 bases at V and 0 bases at J, with 13 bases in the middle. The CDR3 has 16 residues. The germline V gene has CDR1 SGDLS and CDR2 YYNGEE. CDR3: CASSEGGADSNQPQHF. Here the CDR3 DNA reads TGTGCCAGCAGCGAGGGGGGGGCTGATAGCAATCAGCCCCAGCATTTT.

This rearrangement joins TRBV18 to TRBJ1-1; possibly TRBD1 for D (5 bases). The V gene's germline CDR1 is KGHSH and CDR2 LQKENI. The germline V and J ends were trimmed by 4 bases and 1 base, with 10 bases remaining between them. CDR3 length: 14 amino acids. The CDR3 DNA reads TGTGCCAGCTCACTGGGAAGGGGGAACACTGAAGCTTTCTTT. Translating gives CASSLGRGNTEAFF.

This clone occurred once. V is TRBV5-1 and J is TRBJ1-2; 8 bases line up with TRBD1. Germline CDR1 and CDR2: SGHRS and YFSETQ. This CDR3 contains 16 residues. V was pared by 0 bases and J by 4 bases, with 8 bases of the junction left unmatched. In DNA form, the CDR3 reads TGCGCCAGCAGCTTGGTAACAGGGGGAACACTCTATGGCTACACCTTC. Translated, it gives CASSLVTGGTLYGYTF.

This chain joins TRBV6-5 and TRBJ2-7; D might be TRBD1 (5 bases). Germline V gene lookup returns CDR1 MNHEY and CDR2 SVGAGI. This CDR3 comprises 14 residues. V lost 2 bases and J lost 3, with 11 bases in between. The CDR3 DNA reads TGTGCCAGCAGTTACGGGGCAGCTAGCTACGAGCAGTACTTC. Its translation: CASSYGAASYEQYF.

V gene TRBV6-5 combines with J gene TRBJ2-5; a possible D gene is TRBD1 (5 bases). This CDR3 has 14 residues. Germline V CDR1 and CDR2: MNHEY, SVGAGI. V was shortened by 2 bases and J by 4 bases, with 11 bases between the two germline ends. The CDR3 sequence: CASSYGAGAETQYF. In nucleotides, the CDR3 is TGTGCCAGCAGTTACGGGGCAGGCGCAGAGACCCAGTACTTC.

In its sample, this clone was seen a few times. The chain carries TRBV11-2 and TRBJ1-2; 8 nucleotides match TRBD1. This CDR3 is built from 17 residues. Losses at the gene ends were 0 bases for V and 7 bases for J; bases not matched to a gene: 13. The germline CDR1 and CDR2 sequences are SGHAT and FQNNGV. DNA for the CDR3: TGTGCCAGCAGCTTAGATCCGTGGACAGGGCGAGTGAGTGGCTACACCTTC. It is translated as CASSLDPWTGRVSGYTF.

CDR3 amino acids: CASSEQNYNSPLHF. In DNA form, the CDR3 reads TGTGCCAGCAGCGAACAGAATTATAATTCACCCCTCCACTTT. The rearrangement links TRBV7-9 to TRBJ1-6; D is undetermined. This CDR3 is 14 amino acids long. Trimming removed 5 bases from V and 4 bases from J, with 9 bases in between. Germline values: CDR1 SEHNR, CDR2 FQNEAQ (reference sequence).

The V call is TRBV28, the J call TRBJ1-2; a possible D gene is TRBD1 (5 bases). Trimming took 3 bases from V and 8 from J, leaving 22 bases between them. Germline CDR1 reads MDHEN; CDR2 reads SYDVKM. The CDR3 is 16 residues long. The CDR3 DNA sequence: TGTGCCAGCAGTTTTCACTCCAGGGTTTGGGGTGACGGCTACACCTTC. Its protein product is CASSFHSRVWGDGYTF.